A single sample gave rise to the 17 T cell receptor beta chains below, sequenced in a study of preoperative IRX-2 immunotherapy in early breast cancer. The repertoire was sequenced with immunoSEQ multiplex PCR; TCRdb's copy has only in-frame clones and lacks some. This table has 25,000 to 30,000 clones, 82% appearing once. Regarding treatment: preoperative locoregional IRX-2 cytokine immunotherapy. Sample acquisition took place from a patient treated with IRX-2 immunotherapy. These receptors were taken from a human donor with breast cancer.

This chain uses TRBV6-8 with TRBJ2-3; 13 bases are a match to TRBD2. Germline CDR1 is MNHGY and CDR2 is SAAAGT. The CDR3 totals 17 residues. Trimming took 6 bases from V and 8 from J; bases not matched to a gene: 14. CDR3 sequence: CASSLPTSGRAWGTQYF. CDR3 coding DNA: TGTGCCAGCAGCCTTCCTACTAGCGGGAGGGCCTGGGGTACGCAGTATTTT.

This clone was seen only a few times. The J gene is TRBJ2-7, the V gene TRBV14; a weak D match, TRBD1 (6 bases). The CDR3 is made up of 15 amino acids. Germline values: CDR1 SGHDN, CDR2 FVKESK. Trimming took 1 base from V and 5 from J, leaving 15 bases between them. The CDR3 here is CASSQGWYRANEQYF. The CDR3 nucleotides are TGTGCCAGCAGCCAAGGTTGGTACAGGGCCAACGAGCAGTACTTC.

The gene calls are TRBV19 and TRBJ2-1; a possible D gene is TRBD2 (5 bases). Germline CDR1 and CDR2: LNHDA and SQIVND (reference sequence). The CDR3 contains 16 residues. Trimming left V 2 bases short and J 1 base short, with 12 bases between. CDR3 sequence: CASSINGDQSYNEQFF. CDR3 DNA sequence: TGTGCCAGTAGTATAAACGGGGATCAATCCTACAATGAGCAGTTCTTC.

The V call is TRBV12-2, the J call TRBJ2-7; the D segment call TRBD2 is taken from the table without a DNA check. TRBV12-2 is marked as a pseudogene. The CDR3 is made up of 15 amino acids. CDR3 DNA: TGTGCGAGTAGCCAAGGCGGGAGTTCTTTCTACGAGCAGTACTTC. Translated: CASSQGGSSFYEQYF.

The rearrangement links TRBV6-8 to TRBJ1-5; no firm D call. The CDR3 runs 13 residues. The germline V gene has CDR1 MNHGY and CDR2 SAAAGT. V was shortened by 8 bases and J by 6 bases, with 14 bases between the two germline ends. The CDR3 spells CASDRALIQPQHF. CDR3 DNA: TGTGCCAGCGACCGGGCCCTCATTCAGCCCCAGCATTTT.

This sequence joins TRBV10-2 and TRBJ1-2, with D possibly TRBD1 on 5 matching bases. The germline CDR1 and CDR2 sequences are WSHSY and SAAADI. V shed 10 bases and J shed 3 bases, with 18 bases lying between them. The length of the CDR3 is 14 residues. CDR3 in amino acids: CAISQEQDDYGYTF. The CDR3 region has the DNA TGCGCCATATCCCAGGAACAGGACGACTATGGCTACACCTTC.

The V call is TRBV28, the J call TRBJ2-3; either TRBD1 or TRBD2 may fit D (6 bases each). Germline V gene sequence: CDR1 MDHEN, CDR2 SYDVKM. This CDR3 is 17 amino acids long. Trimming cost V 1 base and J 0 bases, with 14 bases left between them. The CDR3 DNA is TGTGCCAGCAGTTTATTCGGGGGCGCCGGTAGCACAGATACGCAGTATTTT. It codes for CASSLFGGAGSTDTQYF.

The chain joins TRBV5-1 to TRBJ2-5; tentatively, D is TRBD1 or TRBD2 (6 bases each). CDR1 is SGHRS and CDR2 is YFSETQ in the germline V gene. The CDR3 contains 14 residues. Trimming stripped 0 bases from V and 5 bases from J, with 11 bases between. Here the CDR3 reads CASSLGGGQETQYF. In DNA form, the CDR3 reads TGCGCCAGCAGCTTGGGTGGGGGGCAGGAGACCCAGTACTTC.

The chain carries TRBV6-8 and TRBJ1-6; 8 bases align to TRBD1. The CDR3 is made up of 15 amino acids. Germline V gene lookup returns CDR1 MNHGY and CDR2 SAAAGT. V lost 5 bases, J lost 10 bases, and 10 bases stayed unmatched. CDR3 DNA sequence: TGTGCCAGCAGTGATGGGACAGGAACAAGGTCACCCCTCCACTTT. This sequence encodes CASSDGTGTRSPLHF.

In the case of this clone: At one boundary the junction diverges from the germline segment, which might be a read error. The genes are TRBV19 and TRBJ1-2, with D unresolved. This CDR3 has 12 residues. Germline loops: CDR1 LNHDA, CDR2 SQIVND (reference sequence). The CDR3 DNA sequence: TGTGCCAGTAGTCCCCATAACTATGGTTACACCTTC. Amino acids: CASSPHNYGYTF.

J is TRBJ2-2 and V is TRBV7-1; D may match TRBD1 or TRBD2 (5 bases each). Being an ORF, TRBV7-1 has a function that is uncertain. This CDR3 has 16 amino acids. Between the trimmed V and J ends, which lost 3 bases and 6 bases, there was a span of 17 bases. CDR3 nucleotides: TGTGCCAGCAGCTCTAACCGGGACCCCGGGGCCGGGGAGCTGTTTTTT. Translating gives CASSSNRDPGAGELFF.

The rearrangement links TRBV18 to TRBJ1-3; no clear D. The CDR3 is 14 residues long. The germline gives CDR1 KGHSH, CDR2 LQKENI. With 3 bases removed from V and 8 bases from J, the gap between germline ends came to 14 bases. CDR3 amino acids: CASSPDVLAYTIYF. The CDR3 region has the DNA TGTGCCAGCTCACCGGACGTCCTGGCCTACACCATATATTTT.

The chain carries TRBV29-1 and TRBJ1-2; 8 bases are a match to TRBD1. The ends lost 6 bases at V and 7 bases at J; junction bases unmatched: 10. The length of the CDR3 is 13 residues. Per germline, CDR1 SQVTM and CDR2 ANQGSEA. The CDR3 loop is CSVPGTGLAGYTF. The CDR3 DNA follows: TGCAGCGTACCCGGGACAGGCCTGGCTGGCTACACCTTC. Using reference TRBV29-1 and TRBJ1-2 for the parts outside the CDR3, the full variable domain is SAVISQKPSRDICQRGTSLTIQCQVDSQVTMMFWYRQQPGQSLTLIATANQGSEATYESGFVIDKFPISRPNLTFSTLTVSNMSPEDSSIYLCSVPGTGLAGYTFGSGTRLTVV.

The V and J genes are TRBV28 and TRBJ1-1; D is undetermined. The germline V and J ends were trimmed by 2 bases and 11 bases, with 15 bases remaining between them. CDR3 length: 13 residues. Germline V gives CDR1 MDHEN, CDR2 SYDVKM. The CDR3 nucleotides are TGTGCCAGCAGTTTACGGCAGGCGAGGAGGGCTTTCTTT. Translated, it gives CASSLRQARRAFF.

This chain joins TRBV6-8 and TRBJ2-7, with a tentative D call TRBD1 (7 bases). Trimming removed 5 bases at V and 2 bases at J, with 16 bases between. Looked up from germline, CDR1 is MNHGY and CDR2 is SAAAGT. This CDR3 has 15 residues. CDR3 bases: TGTGCCAGCAGTCCCCAGGGGGGATTACCCTACGAGCAGTACTTC. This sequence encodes CASSPQGGLPYEQYF.

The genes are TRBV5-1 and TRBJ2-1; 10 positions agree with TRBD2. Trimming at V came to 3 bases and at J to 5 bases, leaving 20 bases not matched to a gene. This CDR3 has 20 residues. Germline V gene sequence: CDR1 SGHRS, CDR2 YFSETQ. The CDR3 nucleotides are TGCGCCAGCAGCTCCTCCGACCCATCCTATAGCGGGAGGCCCAACAATGAGCAGTTCTTC. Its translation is CASSSSDPSYSGRPNNEQFF.

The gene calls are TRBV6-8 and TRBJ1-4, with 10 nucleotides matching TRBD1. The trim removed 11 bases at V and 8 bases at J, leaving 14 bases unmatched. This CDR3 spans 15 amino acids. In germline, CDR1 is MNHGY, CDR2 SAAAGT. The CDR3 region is CAVLDRGRFEEKLFF. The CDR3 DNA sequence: TGTGCCGTTCTTGACAGGGGGCGTTTCGAAGAAAAACTGTTTTTT.